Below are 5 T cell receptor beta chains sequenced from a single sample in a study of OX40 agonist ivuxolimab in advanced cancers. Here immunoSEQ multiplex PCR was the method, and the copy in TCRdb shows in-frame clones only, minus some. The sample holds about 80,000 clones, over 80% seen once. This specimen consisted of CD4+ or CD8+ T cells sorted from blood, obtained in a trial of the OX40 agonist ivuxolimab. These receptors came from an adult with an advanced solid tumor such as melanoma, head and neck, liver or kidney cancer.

This CDR3 reads CASSRLAGGPLLNTGELFF. The CDR3 nucleotides read TGTGCCAGCAGCAGACTAGCGGGGGGTCCCCTCCTCAACACCGGGGAGCTGTTTTTT. The gene calls are TRBV6-4 and TRBJ2-2; TRBD2 matches at 13 bases. Germline CDR1 reads MRHNA; CDR2 reads SNTAGT. The J segment lost 2 bases and the V segment lost 6 bases, leaving 12 bases of the junction unmatched. This CDR3 region has 19 residues.

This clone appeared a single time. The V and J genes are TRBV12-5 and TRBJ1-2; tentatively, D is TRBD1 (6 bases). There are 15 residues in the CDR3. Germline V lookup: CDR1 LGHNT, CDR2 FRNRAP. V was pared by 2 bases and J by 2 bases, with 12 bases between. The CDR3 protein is CASGLFHGTNYGYTF. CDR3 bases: TGTGCTAGTGGTTTGTTTCACGGGACAAACTATGGCTACACCTTC.

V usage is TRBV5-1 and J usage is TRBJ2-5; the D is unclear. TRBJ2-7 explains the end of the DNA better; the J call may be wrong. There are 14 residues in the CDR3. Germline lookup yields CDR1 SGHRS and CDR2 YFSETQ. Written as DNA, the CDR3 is TGCGCCAGCAGCTTGGCGTCCAGAAACTACGAGCAGTACTTC. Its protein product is CASSLASRNYEQYF.

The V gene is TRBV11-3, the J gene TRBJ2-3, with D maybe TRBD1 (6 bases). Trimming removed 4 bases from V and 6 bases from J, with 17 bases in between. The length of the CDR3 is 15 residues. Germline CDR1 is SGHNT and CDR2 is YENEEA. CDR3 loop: CASSSGASSTDTQYF. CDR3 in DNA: TGTGCCAGCAGCTCAGGGGCTAGCTCGACGGATACGCAGTATTTT. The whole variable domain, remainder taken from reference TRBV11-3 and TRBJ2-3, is EAGVVQSPRYKIIEKKQPVAFWCNPISGHNTLYWYLQNLGQGPELLIRYENEEAVDDSQLPKDRFSAERLKGVDSTLKIQPAELGDSAVYLCASSSGASSTDTQYFGPGTRLTVL.

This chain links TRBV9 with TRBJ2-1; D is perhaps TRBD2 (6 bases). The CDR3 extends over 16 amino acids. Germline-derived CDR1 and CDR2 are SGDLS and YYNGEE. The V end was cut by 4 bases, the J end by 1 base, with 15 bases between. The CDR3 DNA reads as TGTGCCAGCAGCCCCCCAGCGGGCCCTTCCTACAATGAGCAGTTCTTC. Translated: CASSPPAGPSYNEQFF. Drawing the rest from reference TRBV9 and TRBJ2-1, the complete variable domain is DSGVTQTPKHLITATGQRVTLRCSPRSGDLSVYWYQQSLDQGLQFLIQYYNGEERAKGNILERFSAQQFPDLHSELNLSSLELGDSALYFCASSPPAGPSYNEQFFGPGTRLTVL.